The 5 T cell receptor beta chains given below trace back to one sample, sequenced in a study of T cells in Graves' hyperthyroidism and ophthalmopathy. TCR beta CDR3 regions were amplified from RNA transcripts. During a first-round RT-PCR of the TCR CDR3, the HTBI primer set was used. TCRdb reanalysed the multiplex PCR reads using MiXCR and keeps one entry per CDR3 protein. This table holds about 58,000 distinct CDR3 sequences, less than 50% found once. The sequencing input was blood. These receptors all come from a woman aged 25 to 39 with Graves' ophthalmopathy.

At least ten counts were recorded for this clonotype. The chain has TRBV6-1 and TRBJ2-1, with 7 bases that match TRBD1. Germline values: CDR1 MNHNS, CDR2 SASEGT. The CDR3 has 16 residues. After removal of 8 bases from V and 7 bases from J, the junction contained 17 bases not matched to a gene. DNA of the CDR3: TGTGCCAGCGGACATCGAGGGGGCTGGGCTATTAATGAGCAGTTCTTC. It yields the protein CASGHRGGWAINEQFF.

The genes are TRBV6-4 and TRBJ1-2, with D uncertain. Germline-derived CDR1 and CDR2 are MRHNA and SNTAGT. This CDR3 spans 13 amino acids. Trimming shortened V by 2 bases and J by 2 bases, and 6 bases separated the two germline ends. CDR3 bases: TGTGCCAGCAGTGACAGGGAGAACTATGGCTACACCTTC. Translated: CASSDRENYGYTF.

This clonotype has a count of ten or more. V is TRBV7-8 and J is TRBJ2-5; 7 nucleotides line up with TRBD1. Germline V gives CDR1 SGHVS, CDR2 FQNEAQ. CDR3 length: 13 amino acids. The trim removed 1 base at V and 4 bases at J, leaving 0 bases unmatched. This CDR3 is CASSLGQGETQYF. The CDR3 DNA follows: TGTGCCAGCAGCTTAGGACAGGGAGAGACCCAGTACTTC.

As regards this clonotype: A much larger clone lies one base from this, so it may be a read error. The rearrangement links TRBV7-3 to TRBJ2-1, with 8 bases aligning to TRBD2. This CDR3 is 14 amino acids long. Germline V gene data show CDR1 as SGHTA and CDR2 as FQGTGA. Here the CDR3 DNA reads TGTGCCAGCAGAACGGGAGGGGTTAACAATAAGCAGTTCTTC. Protein product: CASRTGGVNNKQFF. The full variable domain, in which reference TRBV7-3 and TRBJ2-1 provide the parts outside the CDR3, is GAGVSQTPSNKVTEKGKYVELRCDPISGHTALYWYRQSLGQGPEFLIYFQGTGAADDSGLPNDRFFAVRPEGSVSTLKIQRTERGDSAVYLCASRTGGVNNKQFFGPGTRLTVL.

This clonotype was picked up many times. V gene TRBV6-1 combines with J gene TRBJ1-6, with a possible D match to TRBD1 (5 bases). The germline V gene has CDR1 MNHNS and CDR2 SASEGT. This CDR3 contains 16 residues. The V end lost 3 bases, the J end lost 14 bases, and 23 bases lay between the germline ends. CDR3 coding DNA: TGTGCCAGCAGTGATGGGCCCCGGCAGGGTGTATTAGCCCTCCACTTT. Protein product: CASSDGPRQGVLALHF.